This T cell receptor beta chain was sequenced in a study of shared clonotypes between healthy human individuals. Study at large: With ages of 18 to 49, the donors were a couple of women and a few men.

Assay used: immunoSEQ multiplex PCR; TCRdb lists only in-frame clones, some missing. The data contain about 490,000 clones, approximately 84% of them singletons. Germline values: CDR1 SGHDN, CDR2 FVKESK. The CDR3 length is 13 residues. Trimming removed 1 base from V and 7 bases from J, with 5 bases in between. The chain recombines TRBV14 with TRBJ1-6; D not resolved. Sequencing input: PBMCs. The sequence was obtained from a woman in her thirties or forties in good health. Some clones in this sample may be carry-over from other donors' samples. DNA for the CDR3: TGTGCCAGCAGCCAAGTCAGGAATTCACCCCTCCACTTT. Translating it yields CASSQVRNSPLHF. Using reference TRBV14 and TRBJ1-6 for the parts outside the CDR3, the full variable domain is EAGVTQFPSHSVIEKGQTVTLRCDPISGHDNLYWYRRVMGKEIKFLLHFVKESKQDESGMPNNRFLAERTGGTYSTLKVQPAELEDSGVYFCASSQVRNSPLHFGNGTRLTVT.